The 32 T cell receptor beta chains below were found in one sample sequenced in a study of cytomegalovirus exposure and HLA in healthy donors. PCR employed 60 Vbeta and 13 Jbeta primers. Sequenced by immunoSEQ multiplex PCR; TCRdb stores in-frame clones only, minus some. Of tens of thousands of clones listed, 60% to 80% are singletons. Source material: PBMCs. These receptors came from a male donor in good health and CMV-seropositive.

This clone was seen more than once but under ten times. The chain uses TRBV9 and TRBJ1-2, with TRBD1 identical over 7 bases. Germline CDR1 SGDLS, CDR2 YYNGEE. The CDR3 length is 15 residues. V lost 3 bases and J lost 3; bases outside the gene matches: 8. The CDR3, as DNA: TGTGCCAGCAGCGCCCCGACAGGGTTTCACTATGGCTACACCTTC. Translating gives CASSAPTGFHYGYTF.

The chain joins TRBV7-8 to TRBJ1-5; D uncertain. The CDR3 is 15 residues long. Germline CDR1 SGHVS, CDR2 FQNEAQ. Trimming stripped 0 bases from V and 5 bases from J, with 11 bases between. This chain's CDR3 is CASSLAPTGYQPQHF. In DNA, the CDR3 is TGTGCCAGCAGCTTAGCTCCGACGGGTTATCAGCCCCAGCATTTT. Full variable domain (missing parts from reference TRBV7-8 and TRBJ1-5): GAGVSQSPRYKVAKRGQDVALRCDPISGHVSLFWYQQALGQGPEFLTYFQNEAQLDKSGLPSDRFFAERPEGSVSTLKIQRTQQEDSAVYLCASSLAPTGYQPQHFGDGTRLSIL.

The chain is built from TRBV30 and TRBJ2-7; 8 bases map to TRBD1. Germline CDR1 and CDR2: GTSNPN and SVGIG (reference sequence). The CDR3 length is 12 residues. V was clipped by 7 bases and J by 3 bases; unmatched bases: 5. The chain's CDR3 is CAYRDRFYEQYF. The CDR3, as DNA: TGTGCCTACCGGGACAGGTTCTACGAGCAGTACTTC.

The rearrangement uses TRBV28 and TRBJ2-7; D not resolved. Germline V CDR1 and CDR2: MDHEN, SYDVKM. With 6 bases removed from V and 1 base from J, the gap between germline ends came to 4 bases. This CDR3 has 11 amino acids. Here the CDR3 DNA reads TGTGCCAGCAGCCGTTCCTACGAGCAGTACTTC. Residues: CASSRSYEQYF.

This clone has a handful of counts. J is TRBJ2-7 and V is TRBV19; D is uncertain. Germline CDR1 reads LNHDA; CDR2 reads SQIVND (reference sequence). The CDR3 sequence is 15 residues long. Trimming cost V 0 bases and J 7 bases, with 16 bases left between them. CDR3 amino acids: CASSIDRGRVVEQYF. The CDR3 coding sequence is TGTGCCAGTAGTATAGATCGAGGCCGGGTTGTAGAGCAGTACTTC.

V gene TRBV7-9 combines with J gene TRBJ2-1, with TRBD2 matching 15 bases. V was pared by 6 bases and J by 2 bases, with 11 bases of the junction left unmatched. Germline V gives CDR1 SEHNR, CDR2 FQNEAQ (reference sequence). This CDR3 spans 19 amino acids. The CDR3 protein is CASSQGRTSGGAAYNEQFF. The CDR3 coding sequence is TGTGCCAGCAGTCAAGGCCGGACTAGCGGGGGGGCGGCCTACAATGAGCAGTTCTTC.

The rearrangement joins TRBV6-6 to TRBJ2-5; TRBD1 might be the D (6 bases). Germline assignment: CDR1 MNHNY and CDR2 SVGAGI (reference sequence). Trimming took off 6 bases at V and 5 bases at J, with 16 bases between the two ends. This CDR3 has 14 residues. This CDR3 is CASSPDRLRETQYF. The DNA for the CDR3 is TGTGCCAGCAGCCCAGACAGGTTAAGGGAGACCCAGTACTTC.

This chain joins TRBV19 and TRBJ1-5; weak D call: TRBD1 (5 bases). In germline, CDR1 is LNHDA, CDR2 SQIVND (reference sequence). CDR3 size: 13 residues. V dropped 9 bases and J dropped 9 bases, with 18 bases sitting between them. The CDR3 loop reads CASQGDFLRPQHF. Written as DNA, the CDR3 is TGTGCCAGCCAAGGGGACTTTTTGAGGCCCCAGCATTTT. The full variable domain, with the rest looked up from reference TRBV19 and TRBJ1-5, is DGGITQSPKYLFRKEGQNVTLSCEQNLNHDAMYWYRQDPGQGLRLIYYSQIVNDFQKGDIAEGYSVSREKKESFPLTVTSAQKNPTAFYLCASQGDFLRPQHFGDGTRLSIL.

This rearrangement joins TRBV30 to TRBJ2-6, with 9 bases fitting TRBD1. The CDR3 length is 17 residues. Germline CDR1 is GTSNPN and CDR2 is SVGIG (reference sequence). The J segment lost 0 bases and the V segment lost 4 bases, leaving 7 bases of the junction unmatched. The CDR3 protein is CAWTHGTGISGANVLTF. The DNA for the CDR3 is TGTGCCTGGACCCACGGGACAGGGATCTCTGGGGCCAACGTCCTGACTTTC.

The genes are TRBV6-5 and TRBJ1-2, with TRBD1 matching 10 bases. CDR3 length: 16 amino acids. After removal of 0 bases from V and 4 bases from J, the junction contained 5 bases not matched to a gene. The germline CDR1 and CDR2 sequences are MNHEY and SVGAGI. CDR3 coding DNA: TGTGCCAGCAGTTACTCCTCGACAGGGGGCAGCTATGGCTACACCTTC. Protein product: CASSYSSTGGSYGYTF.

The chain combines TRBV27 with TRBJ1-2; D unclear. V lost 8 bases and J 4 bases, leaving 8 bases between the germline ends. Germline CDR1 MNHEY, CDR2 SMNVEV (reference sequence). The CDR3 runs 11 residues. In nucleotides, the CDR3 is TGTGCCAGCCTGTCCTCCTATGGCTACACCTTC. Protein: CASLSSYGYTF.

This CDR3 is CASSPFPGSNEQFF. In DNA, the CDR3 is TGTGCCAGCAGCCCGTTCCCGGGGAGCAATGAGCAGTTCTTC. The rearrangement links TRBV7-6 to TRBJ2-1; D perhaps matches TRBD2 (5 bases). Germline V gene lookup returns CDR1 SGHVS and CDR2 FNYEAQ. Trimming took 5 bases from V and 6 from J, leaving 14 bases between them. CDR3 length: 14 residues.

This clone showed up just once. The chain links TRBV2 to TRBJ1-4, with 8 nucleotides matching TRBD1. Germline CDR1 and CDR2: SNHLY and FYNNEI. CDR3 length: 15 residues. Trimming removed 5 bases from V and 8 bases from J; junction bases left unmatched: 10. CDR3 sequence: CASSPLDRAGEKLFF. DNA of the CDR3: TGTGCCAGCAGTCCCTTGGACAGGGCAGGGGAAAAACTGTTTTTT.

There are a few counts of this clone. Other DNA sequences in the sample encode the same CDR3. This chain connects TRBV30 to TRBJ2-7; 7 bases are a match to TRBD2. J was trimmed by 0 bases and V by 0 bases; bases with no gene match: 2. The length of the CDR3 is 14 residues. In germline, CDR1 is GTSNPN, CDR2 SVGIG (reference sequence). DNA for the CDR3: TGTGCCTGGAGTGTAGGCGGGGGCTCCTACGAGCAGTACTTC. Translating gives CAWSVGGGSYEQYF. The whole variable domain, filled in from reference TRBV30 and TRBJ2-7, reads SQTIHQWPATLVQPVGSPLSLECTVEGTSNPNLYWYRQAAGRGLQLLFYSVGIGQISSEVPQNLSASRPQDRQFILSSKKLLLSDSGFYLCAWSVGGGSYEQYFGPGTRLTVT.

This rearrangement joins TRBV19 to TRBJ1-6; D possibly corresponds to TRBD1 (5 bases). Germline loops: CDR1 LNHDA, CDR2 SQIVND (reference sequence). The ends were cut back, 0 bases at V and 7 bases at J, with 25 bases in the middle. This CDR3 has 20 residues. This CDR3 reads CASSIEGVQRLPVENSPLHF. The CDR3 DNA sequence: TGTGCCAGTAGTATAGAAGGGGTGCAGCGTCTACCGGTAGAGAATTCACCCCTCCACTTT. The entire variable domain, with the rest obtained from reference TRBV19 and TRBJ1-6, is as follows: DGGITQSPKYLFRKEGQNVTLSCEQNLNHDAMYWYRQDPGQGLRLIYYSQIVNDFQKGDIAEGYSVSREKKESFPLTVTSAQKNPTAFYLCASSIEGVQRLPVENSPLHFGNGTRLTVT.

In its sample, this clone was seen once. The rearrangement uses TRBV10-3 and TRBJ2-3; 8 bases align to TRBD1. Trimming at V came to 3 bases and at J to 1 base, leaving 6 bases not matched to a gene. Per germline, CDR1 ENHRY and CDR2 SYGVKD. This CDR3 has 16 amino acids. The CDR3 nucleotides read TGTGCCATCAGTGAACCTCCGGGACAGGGCACAGATACGCAGTATTTT. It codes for CAISEPPGQGTDTQYF.

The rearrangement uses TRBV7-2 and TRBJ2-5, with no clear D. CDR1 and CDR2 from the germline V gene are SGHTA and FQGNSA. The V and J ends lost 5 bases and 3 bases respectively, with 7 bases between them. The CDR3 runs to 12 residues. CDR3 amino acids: CASSPREETQYF. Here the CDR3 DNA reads TGTGCCAGCAGCCCCCGAGAAGAGACCCAGTACTTC.

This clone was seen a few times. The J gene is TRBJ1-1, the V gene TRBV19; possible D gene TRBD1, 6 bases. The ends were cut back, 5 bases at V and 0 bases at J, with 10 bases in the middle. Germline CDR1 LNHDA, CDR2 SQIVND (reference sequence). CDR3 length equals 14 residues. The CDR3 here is CASSPDRLNTEAFF. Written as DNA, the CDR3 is TGTGCCAGTAGTCCGGACAGATTGAACACTGAAGCTTTCTTT.

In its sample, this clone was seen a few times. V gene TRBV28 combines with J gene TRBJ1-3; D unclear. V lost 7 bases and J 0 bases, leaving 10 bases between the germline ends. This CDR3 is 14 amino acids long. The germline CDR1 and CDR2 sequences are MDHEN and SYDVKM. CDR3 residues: CASKGGPSGNTIYF. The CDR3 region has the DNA TGTGCCAGCAAGGGAGGTCCCTCTGGAAACACCATATATTTT.

This chain's CDR3 is CATSRGRGQGSWELFF. In DNA, the CDR3 is TGTGCCACCAGCAGAGGGCGTGGACAGGGATCTTGGGAGCTGTTTTTT. V gene TRBV15 combines with J gene TRBJ2-2, with 8 bases that match TRBD1. Germline CDR1 LNHNV, CDR2 YYDKDF (reference sequence). V gave up 1 base and J gave up 9 bases; unmatched junction bases: 10. This CDR3 spans 16 amino acids.

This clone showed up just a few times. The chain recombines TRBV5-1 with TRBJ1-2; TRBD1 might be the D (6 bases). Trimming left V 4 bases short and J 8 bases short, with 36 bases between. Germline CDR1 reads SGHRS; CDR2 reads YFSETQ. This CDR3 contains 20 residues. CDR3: CASSLWTATLSYGYSWGYTF. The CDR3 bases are TGCGCCAGCAGCCTCTGGACAGCGACACTATCCTATGGCTACAGCTGGGGCTACACCTTC.

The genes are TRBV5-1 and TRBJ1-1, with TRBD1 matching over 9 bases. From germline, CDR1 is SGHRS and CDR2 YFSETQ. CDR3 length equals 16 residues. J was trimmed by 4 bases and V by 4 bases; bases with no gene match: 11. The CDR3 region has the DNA TGCGCCAGCAGCGGGACTCGGACAGGGGAGATCACTGAAGCTTTCTTT. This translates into CASSGTRTGEITEAFF.

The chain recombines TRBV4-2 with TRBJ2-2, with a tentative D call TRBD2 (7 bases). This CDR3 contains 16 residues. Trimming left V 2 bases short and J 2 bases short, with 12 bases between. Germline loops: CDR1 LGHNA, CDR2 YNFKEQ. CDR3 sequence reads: CASSQQGGGNTGELFF. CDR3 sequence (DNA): TGTGCCAGCAGCCAACAGGGAGGGGGTAACACCGGGGAGCTGTTTTTT.

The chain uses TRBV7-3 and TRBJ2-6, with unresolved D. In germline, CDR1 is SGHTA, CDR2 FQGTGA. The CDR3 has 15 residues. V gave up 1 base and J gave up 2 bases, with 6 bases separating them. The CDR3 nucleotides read TGTGCCAGCAGCTTAATTTCCACTGGGGCCAACGTCCTGACTTTC. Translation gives CASSLISTGANVLTF.

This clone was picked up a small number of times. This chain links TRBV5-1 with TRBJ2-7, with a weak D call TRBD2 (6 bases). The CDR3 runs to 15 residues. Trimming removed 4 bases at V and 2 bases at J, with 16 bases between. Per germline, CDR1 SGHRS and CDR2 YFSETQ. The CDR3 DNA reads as TGCGCCAGCAGCCCCGGAGGGACGGAGACCTACGAGCAGTACTTC. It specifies CASSPGGTETYEQYF.

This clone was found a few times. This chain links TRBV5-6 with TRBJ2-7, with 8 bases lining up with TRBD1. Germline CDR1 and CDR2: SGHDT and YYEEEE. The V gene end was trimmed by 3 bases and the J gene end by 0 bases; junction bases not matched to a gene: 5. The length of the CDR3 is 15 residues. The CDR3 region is CASSSWTGNSYEQYF. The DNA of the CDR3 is TGTGCCAGCAGCTCTTGGACAGGGAACTCCTACGAGCAGTACTTC.

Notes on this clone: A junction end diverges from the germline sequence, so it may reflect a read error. CDR3 sequence reads: CASSLASGTGLLF. The CDR3 nucleotides read TGTGCCAGCAGCTTAGCTTCCGGGACAGGGCTCCTCTTC. The V and J genes are TRBV7-3 and TRBJ1-2, with 9 bases lining up with TRBD1. The CDR3 sequence is 13 residues long. Germline V gives CDR1 SGHTA, CDR2 FQGTGA.

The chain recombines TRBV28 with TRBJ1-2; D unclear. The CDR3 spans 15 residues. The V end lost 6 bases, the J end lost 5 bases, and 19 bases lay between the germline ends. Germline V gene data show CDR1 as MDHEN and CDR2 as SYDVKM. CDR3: CASSRPASGVYGYTF. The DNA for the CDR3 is TGTGCCAGCAGCCGTCCGGCCTCCGGGGTGTATGGCTACACCTTC.

The CDR3 spells CASSPEQQETQYF. The DNA for the CDR3 is TGTGCCAGCTCACCTGAACAGCAAGAGACCCAGTACTTC. The chain joins TRBV18 to TRBJ2-5; D unresolved. The V end lost 3 bases, the J end lost 2 bases, and 7 bases lay between the germline ends. CDR3 size: 13 residues. Looked up from germline, CDR1 is KGHSH and CDR2 is LQKENI.

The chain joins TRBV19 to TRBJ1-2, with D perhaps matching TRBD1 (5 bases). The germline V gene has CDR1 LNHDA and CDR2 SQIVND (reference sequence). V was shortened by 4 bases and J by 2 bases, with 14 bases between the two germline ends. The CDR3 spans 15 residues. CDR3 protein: CASSTPGGGNYGYTF. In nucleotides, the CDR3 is TGTGCCAGTAGTACCCCCGGGGGAGGAAACTATGGCTACACCTTC.

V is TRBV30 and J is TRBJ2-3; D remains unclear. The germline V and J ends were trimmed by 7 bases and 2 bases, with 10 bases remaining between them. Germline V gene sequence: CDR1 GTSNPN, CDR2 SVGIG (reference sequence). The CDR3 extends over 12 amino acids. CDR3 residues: CASAGYTDTQYF. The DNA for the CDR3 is TGTGCCTCTGCCGGTTACACAGATACGCAGTATTTT.

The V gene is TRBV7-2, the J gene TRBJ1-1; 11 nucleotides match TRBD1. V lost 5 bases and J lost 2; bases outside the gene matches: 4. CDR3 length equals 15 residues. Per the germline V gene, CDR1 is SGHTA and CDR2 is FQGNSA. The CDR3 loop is CASSPRTGGNTEAFF. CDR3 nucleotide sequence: TGTGCCAGCAGCCCCCGGACAGGGGGCAACACTGAAGCTTTCTTT. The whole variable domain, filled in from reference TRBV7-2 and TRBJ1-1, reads GAGVSQSPSNKVTEKGKDVELRCDPISGHTALYWYRQSLGQGLEFLIYFQGNSAPDKSGLPSDRFSAERTGGSVSTLTIQRTQQEDSAVYLCASSPRTGGNTEAFFGQGTRLTVV.